What follows is one T cell receptor (beta chain) and its context. As yet, its antigen is unknown. The repertoire was sequenced with immunoSEQ multiplex PCR; TCRdb's copy has only in-frame clones and lacks some. The repertoire holds 45,000 to 50,000 clones, with about 91% as singletons. The source of the sample is a study of T cell responses to AZD1222 COVID-19 vaccine. Study-level findings and limits: Rises in breadth and depth of Spike-specific TCRs came after two AZD1222 doses.

The sequence derives from an adult who received the AZD1222 COVID-19 vaccine. Sequences were derived from peripheral blood, sampled 28 days after the second AZD1222 dose.

The CDR3 bases are TGTGCCAGCAGTTTACCTTGTTGGACTAGCGACACCCCCTACGAGCAGTACTTC. It codes for CASSLPCWTSDTPYEQYF. The chain uses TRBV27 and TRBJ2-7, with 9 bases that match TRBD2. This CDR3 spans 18 amino acids. In germline, CDR1 is MNHEY, CDR2 SMNVEV (reference sequence). V dropped 2 bases and J dropped 2; count of bases not matched to a gene: 13.